The 13 T cell receptor beta chains in this list originate from one sample, sequenced in a study of T-cell reconstitution after alpha-beta-depleted transplantation in children. A library of TCRbeta sequences, prepared with unique molecular identifiers, was generated. TCRdb itself ran the PCR reads through MiXCR, one entry per CDR3 protein. Of about 97,000 distinct CDR3 sequences in the sample, approximately 6% are singletons; the top ten hold 6.1%. The sample here was PBMCs, mostly from graft donor cells, taken 60 days after TCRalphabeta/CD19-depleted stem cell transplant. All receptors come from a female patient aged 2-9 years who had a stem cell transplant for Fanconi anemia, so the T cells may come from the graft donor.

This clonotype was counted only a few times. V usage is TRBV27 and J usage is TRBJ2-1; D possibly matches TRBD1 or TRBD2 (5 bases each). The ends were cut back, 3 bases at V and 6 bases at J, with 30 bases in the middle. CDR1 is MNHEY, CDR2 SMNVEV, per germline (reference sequence). The CDR3 length is 20 residues. CDR3 amino acids: CASSLFSGFNGDPRFNEQFF. CDR3 coding DNA: TGTGCCAGCAGTTTGTTTTCGGGGTTCAACGGGGACCCCAGGTTCAATGAGCAGTTCTTC.

This clonotype was detected many times. The chain couples TRBV12-3 or TRBV12-4 to TRBJ1-1, with no clear D. The CDR3 totals 13 residues. V was trimmed by 5 bases and J by 1 base, leaving 8 bases between them. DNA of the CDR3: TGTGCCAGCAGTCATCAAAGGAACACTGAAGCTTTCTTT. Its translation: CASSHQRNTEAFF.

This clonotype has ten or more counts. One end of the junction does not line up with germline, which may come from a read error. This rearrangement joins TRBV29-1 to TRBJ1-2, with D perhaps TRBD1 (5 bases). In germline, CDR1 is SQVTM, CDR2 ANQGSEA. The CDR3 contains 13 residues. CDR3 protein: CSVEGRDVYGYTF. As DNA, the CDR3 is TGCAGCGTGGAAGGACGGGACGTCTATGGCTACACCTTC.

This clonotype was observed a few times. J is TRBJ2-5 and V is TRBV6-5; the match to TRBD2 covers 11 bases. Per germline, CDR1 MNHEY and CDR2 SVGAGI. The CDR3 contains 14 residues. V lost 3 bases, J lost 4 bases, and 1 base stayed unmatched. CDR3 nucleotides: TGTGCCAGCAGTTATCTAGCGGGAGGAGAGACCCAGTACTTC. Its protein product is CASSYLAGGETQYF.

This clonotype occurred a few times. V usage is TRBV7-2 and J usage is TRBJ2-7; 16 bases align to TRBD2. The CDR3 contains 14 residues. Germline values: CDR1 SGHTA, CDR2 FQGNSA. J lost 7 bases, V lost 6 bases, and 3 bases had no gene match. The CDR3 DNA sequence: TGTGCCAGCAGGCCGGGACTAGCGGGAGGGGAGCAGTACTTC. As protein: CASRPGLAGGEQYF.

This clonotype was found many times. The chain couples TRBV29-1 to TRBJ2-7; D may be TRBD2 (5 bases). The germline gives CDR1 SQVTM, CDR2 ANQGSEA. The CDR3 sequence is 12 residues long. Trimming left V 0 bases short and J 7 bases short, with 10 bases between. CDR3 in amino acids: CSVEELTGEQYF. CDR3 bases: TGCAGCGTTGAAGAGCTGACGGGAGAGCAGTACTTC.

The chain uses TRBV27 and TRBJ2-7; D possibly matches TRBD1 or TRBD2 (6 bases each). Germline V lookup: CDR1 MNHEY, CDR2 SMNVEV (reference sequence). The CDR3 length is 17 residues. Trimming took 8 bases from V and 2 from J, leaving 25 bases between them. The CDR3 region is CASCPLLGGFLTYEQYF. The CDR3 DNA sequence: TGTGCCAGCTGCCCGCTTTTAGGGGGGTTCTTAACCTACGAGCAGTACTTC.

With respect to this clonotype: Just one base apart from a much larger clone, this may be a read error. The rearrangement joins TRBV9 to TRBJ2-7; 8 nucleotides match TRBD2. This CDR3 contains 13 residues. CDR1 and CDR2 from the germline V gene are SGDLS and YYNGEE. CDR3 sequence (DNA): TGTGCCAGCAGCGGTAGCGGGATGATGGAGCAGTGCTTC. This translates into CASSGSGMMEQCF.

This clonotype was seen ten or more times. This sequence joins TRBV5-1 and TRBJ2-7; a possible D gene is TRBD1 (5 bases). The CDR3 contains 13 residues. V lost 4 bases, J lost 7 bases, and 15 bases lay in between. Germline lookup yields CDR1 SGHRS and CDR2 YFSETQ. CDR3 in DNA: TGCGCCAGCAGCAGCAGGGTATCTGAGGAGCAGTACTTC. Its protein is CASSSRVSEEQYF. The whole variable domain, remainder taken from reference TRBV5-1 and TRBJ2-7, is KAGVTQTPRYLIKTRGQQVTLSCSPISGHRSVSWYQQTPGQGLQFLFEYFSETQRNKGNFPGRFSGRQFSNSRSEMNVSTLELGDSALYLCASSSRVSEEQYFGPGTRLTVT.

The gene calls are TRBV20-1 and TRBJ1-3; tentative D call: TRBD1 (6 bases). The CDR3 has 12 amino acids. CDR1 and CDR2 (germline): DFQATT, SNEGSKA (reference sequence). Trimming stripped 3 bases from V and 5 bases from J, with 8 bases between. The CDR3, as DNA: TGCAGTGCTAGGACAGGTCGAAACACCATATATTTT. Its translation: CSARTGRNTIYF.

This clonotype was seen at least ten times. The chain has TRBV18 and TRBJ2-1; 8 bases match TRBD1. The CDR3 spans 18 residues. Trimming removed 5 bases from V and 3 bases from J; junction bases left unmatched: 15. Per germline, CDR1 KGHSH and CDR2 LQKENI. The CDR3 DNA sequence: TGTGCCAGCTCATCCAGGGGGCGAGAAAATATGGGCTACAATGAGCAGTTCTTC. Residues: CASSSRGRENMGYNEQFF.

In this sample, this clonotype turned up many times. The chain links TRBV29-1 to TRBJ2-1; 10 bases agree with TRBD1. V was pared by 4 bases and J by 9 bases, with 0 bases of the junction left unmatched. Germline V gene data show CDR1 as SQVTM and CDR2 as ANQGSEA. This CDR3 comprises 11 residues. The DNA for the CDR3 is TGCAGCGTTGGACAGGGGGCTGAGCAGTTCTTC. It encodes CSVGQGAEQFF.

This clonotype was recorded many times. The chain has TRBV4-2 and TRBJ2-1, with D unclear. This CDR3 comprises 15 residues. Germline V lookup: CDR1 LGHNA, CDR2 YNFKEQ. V was trimmed by 0 bases and J by 13 bases, leaving 19 bases between them. In DNA, the CDR3 is TGTGCCAGCAGCCAAGATCTGGTAGTACGGCTCTCACAGTTCTTC. Translating gives CASSQDLVVRLSQFF.